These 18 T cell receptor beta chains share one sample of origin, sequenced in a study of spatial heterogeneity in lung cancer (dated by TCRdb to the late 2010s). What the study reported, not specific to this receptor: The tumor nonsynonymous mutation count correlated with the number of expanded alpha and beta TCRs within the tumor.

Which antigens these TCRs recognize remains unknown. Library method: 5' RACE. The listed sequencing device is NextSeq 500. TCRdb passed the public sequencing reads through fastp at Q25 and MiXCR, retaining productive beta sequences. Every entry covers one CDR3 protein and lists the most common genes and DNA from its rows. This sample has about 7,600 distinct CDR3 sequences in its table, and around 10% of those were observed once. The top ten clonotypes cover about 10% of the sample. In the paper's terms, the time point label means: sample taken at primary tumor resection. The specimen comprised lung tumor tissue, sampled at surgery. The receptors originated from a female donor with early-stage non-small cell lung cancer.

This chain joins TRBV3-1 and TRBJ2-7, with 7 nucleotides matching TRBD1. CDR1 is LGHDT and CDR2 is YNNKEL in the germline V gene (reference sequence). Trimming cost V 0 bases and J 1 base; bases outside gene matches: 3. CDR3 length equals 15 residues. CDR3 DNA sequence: TGTGCCAGCAGCCAAGAGCCGGGACAGTCCTACGAGCAGTACTTC. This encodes CASSQEPGQSYEQYF.

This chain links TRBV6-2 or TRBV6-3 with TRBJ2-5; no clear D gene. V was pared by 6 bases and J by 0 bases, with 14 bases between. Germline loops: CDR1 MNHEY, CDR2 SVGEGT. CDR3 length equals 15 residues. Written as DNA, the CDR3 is TGTGCCAGCAGAGATCGTCAGAAATACCAAGAGACCCAGTACTTC. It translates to CASRDRQKYQETQYF.

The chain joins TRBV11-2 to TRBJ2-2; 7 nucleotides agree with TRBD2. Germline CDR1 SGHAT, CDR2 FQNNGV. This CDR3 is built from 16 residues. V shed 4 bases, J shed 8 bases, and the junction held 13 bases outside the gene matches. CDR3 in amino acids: CASSSLRLALWGELFF. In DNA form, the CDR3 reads TGTGCCAGCAGCTCTCTAAGACTAGCTCTCTGGGGGGAGCTGTTTTTT.

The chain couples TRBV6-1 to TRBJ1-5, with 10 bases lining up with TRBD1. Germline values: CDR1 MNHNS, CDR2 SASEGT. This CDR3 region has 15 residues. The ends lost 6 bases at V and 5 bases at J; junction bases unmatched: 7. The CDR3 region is CASSRAGTGDQPQHF. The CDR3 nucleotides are TGTGCCAGCAGCCGGGCCGGGACAGGGGATCAGCCCCAGCATTTT.

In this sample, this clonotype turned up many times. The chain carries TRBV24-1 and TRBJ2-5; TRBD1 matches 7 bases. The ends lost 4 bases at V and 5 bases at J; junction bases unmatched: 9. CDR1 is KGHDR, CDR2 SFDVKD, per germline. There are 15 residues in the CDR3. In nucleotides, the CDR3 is TGTGCCACCAGTGACCCTCGAACAGGGGCGGAGACCCAGTACTTC. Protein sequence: CATSDPRTGAETQYF.

CDR3 nucleotides: TGTGCCAGCAGCGTACAGGGGGCGAGTCAGCCCCAGCATTTT. Protein product: CASSVQGASQPQHF. The chain combines TRBV7-2 with TRBJ1-5; TRBD1 aligns across 9 bases. CDR3 size: 14 residues. The ends lost 5 bases at V and 6 bases at J; junction bases unmatched: 5. Germline loops: CDR1 SGHTA, CDR2 FQGNSA.

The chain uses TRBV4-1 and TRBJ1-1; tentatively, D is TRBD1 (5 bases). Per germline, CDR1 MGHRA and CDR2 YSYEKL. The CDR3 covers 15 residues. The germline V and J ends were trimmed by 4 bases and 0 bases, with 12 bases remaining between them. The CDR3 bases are TGCGCCAGCAGCCCCCCCGGGACGGTGAACACTGAAGCTTTCTTT. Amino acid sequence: CASSPPGTVNTEAFF.

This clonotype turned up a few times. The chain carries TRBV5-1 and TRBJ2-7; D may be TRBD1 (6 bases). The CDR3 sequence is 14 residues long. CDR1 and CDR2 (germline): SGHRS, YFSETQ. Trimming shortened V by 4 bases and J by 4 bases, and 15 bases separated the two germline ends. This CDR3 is CASSPDSATYEQYF. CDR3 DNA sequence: TGCGCCAGCAGCCCGGACAGCGCTACGTACGAGCAGTACTTC.

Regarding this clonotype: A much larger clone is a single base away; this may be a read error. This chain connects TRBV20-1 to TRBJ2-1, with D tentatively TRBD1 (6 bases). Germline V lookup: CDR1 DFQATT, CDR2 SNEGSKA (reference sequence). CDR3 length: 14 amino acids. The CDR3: CGARDWDIYNEQFF. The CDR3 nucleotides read TGCGGTGCTAGAGATTGGGACATCTACAATGAGCAGTTCTTC.

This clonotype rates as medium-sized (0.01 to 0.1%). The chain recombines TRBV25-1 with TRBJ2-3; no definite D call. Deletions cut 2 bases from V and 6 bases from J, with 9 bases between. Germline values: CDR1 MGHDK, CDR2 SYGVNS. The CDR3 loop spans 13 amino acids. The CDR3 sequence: CASSEPDRDTQYF. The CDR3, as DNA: TGTGCCAGCAGTGAACCCGACCGGGATACGCAGTATTTT.

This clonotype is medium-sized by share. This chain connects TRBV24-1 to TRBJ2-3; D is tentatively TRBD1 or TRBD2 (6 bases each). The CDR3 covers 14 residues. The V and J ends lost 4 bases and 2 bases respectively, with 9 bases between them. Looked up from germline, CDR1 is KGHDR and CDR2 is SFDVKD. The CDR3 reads CATSDRGHTDTQYF. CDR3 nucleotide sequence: TGTGCCACCAGTGACCGGGGGCACACAGATACGCAGTATTTT.

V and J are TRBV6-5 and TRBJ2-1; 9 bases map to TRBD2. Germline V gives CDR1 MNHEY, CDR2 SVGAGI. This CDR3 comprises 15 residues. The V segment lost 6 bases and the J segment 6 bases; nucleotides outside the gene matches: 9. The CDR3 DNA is TGTGCCAGCAGGTCGAGCGGGGGGCCAGGCAATGAGCAGTTCTTC. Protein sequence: CASRSSGGPGNEQFF.

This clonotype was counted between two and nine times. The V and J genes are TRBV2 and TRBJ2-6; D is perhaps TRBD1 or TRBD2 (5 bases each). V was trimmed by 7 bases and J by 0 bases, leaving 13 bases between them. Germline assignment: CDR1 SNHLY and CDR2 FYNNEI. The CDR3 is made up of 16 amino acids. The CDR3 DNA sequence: TGTGCCAGCATCCGGGACGGTGTCTCTGGGGCCAACGTCCTGACTTTC. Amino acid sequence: CASIRDGVSGANVLTF. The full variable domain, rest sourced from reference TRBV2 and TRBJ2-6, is EPEVTQTPSHQVTQMGQEVILRCVPISNHLYFYWYRQILGQKVEFLVSFYNNEISEKSEIFDDQFSVERPDGSNFTLKIRSTKLEDSAMYFCASIRDGVSGANVLTFGAGSRLTVL.

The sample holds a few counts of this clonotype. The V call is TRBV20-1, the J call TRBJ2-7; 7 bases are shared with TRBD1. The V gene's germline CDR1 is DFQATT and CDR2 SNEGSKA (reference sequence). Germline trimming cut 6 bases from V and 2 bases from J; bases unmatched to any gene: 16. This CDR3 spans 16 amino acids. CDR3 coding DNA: TGCAGTGCGGGACCTCACGACAGGGCTATTACCTACGAGCAGTACTTC. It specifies CSAGPHDRAITYEQYF.

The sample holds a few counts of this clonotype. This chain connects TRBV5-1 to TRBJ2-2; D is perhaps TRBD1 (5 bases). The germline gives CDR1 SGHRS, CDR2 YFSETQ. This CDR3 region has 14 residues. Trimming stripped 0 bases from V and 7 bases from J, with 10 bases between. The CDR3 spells CASSLEGKDGELFF. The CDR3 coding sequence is TGCGCCAGCAGCTTGGAGGGGAAGGACGGGGAGCTGTTTTTT.

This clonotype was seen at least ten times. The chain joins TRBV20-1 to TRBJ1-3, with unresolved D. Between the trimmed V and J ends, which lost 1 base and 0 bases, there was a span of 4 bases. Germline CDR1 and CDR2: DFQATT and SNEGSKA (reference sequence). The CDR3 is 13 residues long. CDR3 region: CSARVISGNTIYF. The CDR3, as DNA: TGCAGTGCTAGAGTCATCTCTGGAAACACCATATATTTT.

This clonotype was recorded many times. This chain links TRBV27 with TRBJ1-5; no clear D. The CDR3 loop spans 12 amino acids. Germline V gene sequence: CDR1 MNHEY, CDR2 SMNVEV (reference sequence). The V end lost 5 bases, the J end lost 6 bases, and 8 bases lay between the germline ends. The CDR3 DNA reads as TGTGCCAGCAGTGTTTCTGGTCAGCCCCAGCATTTT. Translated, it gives CASSVSGQPQHF.

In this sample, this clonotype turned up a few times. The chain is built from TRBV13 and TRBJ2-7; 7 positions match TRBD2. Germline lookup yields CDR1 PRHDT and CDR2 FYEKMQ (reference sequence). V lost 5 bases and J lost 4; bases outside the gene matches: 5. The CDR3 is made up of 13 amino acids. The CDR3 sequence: CASSISGGYEQYF. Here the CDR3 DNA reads TGTGCCAGCAGCATCTCCGGGGGGTACGAGCAGTACTTC. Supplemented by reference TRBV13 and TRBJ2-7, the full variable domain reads AAGVIQSPRHLIKEKRETATLKCYPIPRHDTVYWYQQGPGQDPQFLISFYEKMQSDKGSIPDRFSAQQFSDYHSELNMSSLELGDSALYFCASSISGGYEQYFGPGTRLTVT.